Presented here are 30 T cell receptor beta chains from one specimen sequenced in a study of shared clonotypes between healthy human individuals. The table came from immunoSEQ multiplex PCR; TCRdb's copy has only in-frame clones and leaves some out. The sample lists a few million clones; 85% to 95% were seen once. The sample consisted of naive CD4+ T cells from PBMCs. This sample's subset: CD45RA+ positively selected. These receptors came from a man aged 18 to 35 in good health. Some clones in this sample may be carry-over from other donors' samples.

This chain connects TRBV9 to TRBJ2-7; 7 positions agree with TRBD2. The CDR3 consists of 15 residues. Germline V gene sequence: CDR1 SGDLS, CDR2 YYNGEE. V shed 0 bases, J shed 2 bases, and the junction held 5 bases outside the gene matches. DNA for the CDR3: TGTGCCAGCAGCGTAGCGGCTAGCGGTACCTACGAGCAGTACTTC. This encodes CASSVAASGTYEQYF.

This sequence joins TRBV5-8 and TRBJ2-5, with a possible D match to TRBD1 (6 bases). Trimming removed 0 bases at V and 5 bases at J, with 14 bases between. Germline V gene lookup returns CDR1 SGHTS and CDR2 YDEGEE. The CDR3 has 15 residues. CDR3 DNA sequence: TGTGCCAGCAGCTTGGGCACAGGGTTTGAGGAGACCCAGTACTTC. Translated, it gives CASSLGTGFEETQYF.

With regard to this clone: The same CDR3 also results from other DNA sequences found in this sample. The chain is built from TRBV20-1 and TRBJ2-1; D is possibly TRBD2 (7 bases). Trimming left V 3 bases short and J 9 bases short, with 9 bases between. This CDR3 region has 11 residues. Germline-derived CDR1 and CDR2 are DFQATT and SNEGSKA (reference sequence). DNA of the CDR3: TGCAGTGCTAGTAGGGGGGGTGAGCAGTTCTTC. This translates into CSASRGGEQFF.

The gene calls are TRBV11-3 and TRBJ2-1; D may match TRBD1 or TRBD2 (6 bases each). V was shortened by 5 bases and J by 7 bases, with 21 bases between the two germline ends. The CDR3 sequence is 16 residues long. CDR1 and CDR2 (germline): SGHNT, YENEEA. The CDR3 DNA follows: TGTGCCAGCAGCCCCGGTGGTGGGGGGCGAGAAAATGAGCAGTTCTTC. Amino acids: CASSPGGGGRENEQFF.

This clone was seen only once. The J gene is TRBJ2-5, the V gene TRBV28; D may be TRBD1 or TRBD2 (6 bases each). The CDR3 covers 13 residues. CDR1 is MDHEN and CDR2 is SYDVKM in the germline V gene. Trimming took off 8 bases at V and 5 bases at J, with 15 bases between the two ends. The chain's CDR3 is CASLGGWQETQYF. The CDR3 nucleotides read TGTGCCAGCCTAGGGGGGTGGCAGGAGACCCAGTACTTC.

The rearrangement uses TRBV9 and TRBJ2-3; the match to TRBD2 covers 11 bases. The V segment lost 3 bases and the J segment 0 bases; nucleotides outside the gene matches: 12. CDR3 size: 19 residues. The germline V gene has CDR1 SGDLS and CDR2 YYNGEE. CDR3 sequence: CASSATSGSRLTSTDTQYF. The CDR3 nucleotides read TGTGCCAGCAGCGCTACTAGCGGGAGTAGGCTGACTAGCACAGATACGCAGTATTTT.

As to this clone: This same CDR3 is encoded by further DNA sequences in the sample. Written as DNA, the CDR3 is TGTGCCAGCAGCTTGGGCGGCAATGAGCAGTTCTTC. Its protein is CASSLGGNEQFF. The chain joins TRBV5-6 to TRBJ2-1; D ambiguous. CDR3 length: 12 residues. Germline values: CDR1 SGHDT, CDR2 YYEEEE. V lost 0 bases and J 6 bases, leaving 4 bases between the germline ends.

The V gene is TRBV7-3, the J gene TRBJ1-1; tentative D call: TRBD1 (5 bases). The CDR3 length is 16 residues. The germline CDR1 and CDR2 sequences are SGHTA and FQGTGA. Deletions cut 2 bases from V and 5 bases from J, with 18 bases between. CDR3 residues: CASSLLSFGAGTEAFF. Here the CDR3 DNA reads TGTGCCAGCAGCTTACTATCTTTTGGGGCGGGGACTGAAGCTTTCTTT.

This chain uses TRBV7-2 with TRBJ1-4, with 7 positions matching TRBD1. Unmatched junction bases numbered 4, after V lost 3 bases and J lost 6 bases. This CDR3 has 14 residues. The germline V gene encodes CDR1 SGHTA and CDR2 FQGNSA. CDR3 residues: CASSLTGSDEKLFF. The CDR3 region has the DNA TGTGCCAGCAGCTTGACAGGGAGCGATGAAAAACTGTTTTTT.

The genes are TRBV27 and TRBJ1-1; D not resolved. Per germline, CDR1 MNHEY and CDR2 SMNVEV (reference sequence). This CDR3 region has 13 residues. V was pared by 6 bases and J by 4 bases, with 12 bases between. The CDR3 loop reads CASSPSSGTEAFF. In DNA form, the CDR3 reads TGTGCCAGCAGCCCCTCCAGTGGCACTGAAGCTTTCTTT.

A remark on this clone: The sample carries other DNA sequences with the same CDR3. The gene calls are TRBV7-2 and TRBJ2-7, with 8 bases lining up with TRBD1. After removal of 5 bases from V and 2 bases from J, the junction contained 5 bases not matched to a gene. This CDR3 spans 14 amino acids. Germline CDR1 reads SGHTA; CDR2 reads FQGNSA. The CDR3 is CASSPGTGTYEQYF. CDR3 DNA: TGTGCCAGCAGCCCAGGGACAGGTACCTACGAGCAGTACTTC.

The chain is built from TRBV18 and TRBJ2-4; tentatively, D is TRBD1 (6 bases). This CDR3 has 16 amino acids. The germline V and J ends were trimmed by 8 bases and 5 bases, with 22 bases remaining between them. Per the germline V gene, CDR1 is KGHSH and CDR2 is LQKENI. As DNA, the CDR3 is TGTGCCAGCATACAGGGTCCCGGCGGTTATGAAAACATTCAGTACTTC. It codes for CASIQGPGGYENIQYF.

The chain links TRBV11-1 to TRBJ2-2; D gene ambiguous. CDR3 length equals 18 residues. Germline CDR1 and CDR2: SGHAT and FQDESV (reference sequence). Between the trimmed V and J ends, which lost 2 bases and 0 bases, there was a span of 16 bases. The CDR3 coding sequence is TGTGCCAGCAGCTTAAGGGTATCGGTCGCCTCGAACACCGGGGAGCTGTTTTTT. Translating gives CASSLRVSVASNTGELFF.

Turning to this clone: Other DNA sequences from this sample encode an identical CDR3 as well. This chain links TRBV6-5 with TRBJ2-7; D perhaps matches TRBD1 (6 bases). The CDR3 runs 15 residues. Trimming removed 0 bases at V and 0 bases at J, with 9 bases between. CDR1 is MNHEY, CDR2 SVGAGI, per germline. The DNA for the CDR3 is TGTGCCAGCAGTTACTCAGGGGGTCCCTCCTACGAGCAGTACTTC. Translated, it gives CASSYSGGPSYEQYF.

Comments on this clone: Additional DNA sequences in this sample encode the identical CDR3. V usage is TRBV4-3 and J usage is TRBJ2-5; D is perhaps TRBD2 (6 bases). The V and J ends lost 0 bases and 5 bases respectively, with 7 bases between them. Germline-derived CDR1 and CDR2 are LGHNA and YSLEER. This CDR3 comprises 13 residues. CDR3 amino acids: CASSQDRGETQYF. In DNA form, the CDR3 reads TGCGCCAGCAGCCAAGATCGGGGGGAGACCCAGTACTTC.

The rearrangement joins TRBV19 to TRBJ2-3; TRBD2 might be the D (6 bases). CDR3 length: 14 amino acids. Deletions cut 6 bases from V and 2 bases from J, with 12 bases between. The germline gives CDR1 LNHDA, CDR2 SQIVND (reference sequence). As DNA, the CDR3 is TGTGCCAGTAGCCTTAGCGGAAACACAGATACGCAGTATTTT. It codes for CASSLSGNTDTQYF. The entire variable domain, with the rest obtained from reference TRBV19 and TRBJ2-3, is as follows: DGGITQSPKYLFRKEGQNVTLSCEQNLNHDAMYWYRQDPGQGLRLIYYSQIVNDFQKGDIAEGYSVSREKKESFPLTVTSAQKNPTAFYLCASSLSGNTDTQYFGPGTRLTVL.

The CDR3 DNA is TGTGCCAGCAGTCGAGACCTAGAGCAGCATTTT. Protein product: CASSRDLEQHF. The rearrangement joins TRBV28 to TRBJ1-5; D not resolved. The germline gives CDR1 MDHEN, CDR2 SYDVKM. The CDR3 covers 11 residues. V gave up 5 bases and J gave up 13 bases, with 12 bases separating them.

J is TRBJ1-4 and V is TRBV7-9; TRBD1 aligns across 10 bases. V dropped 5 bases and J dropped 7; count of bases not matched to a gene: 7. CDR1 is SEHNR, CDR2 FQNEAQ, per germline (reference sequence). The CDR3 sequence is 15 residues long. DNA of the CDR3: TGTGCCAGCAGCAGCGGGGACAGGGGCGGTGAAAAACTGTTTTTT. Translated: CASSSGDRGGEKLFF.

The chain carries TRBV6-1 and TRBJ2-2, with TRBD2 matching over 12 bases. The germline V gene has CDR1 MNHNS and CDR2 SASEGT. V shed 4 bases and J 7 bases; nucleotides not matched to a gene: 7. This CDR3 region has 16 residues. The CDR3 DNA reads TGTGCCAGCAGTGTGACTAGCGGGAGTTGGGTCGGGGAGCTGTTTTTT. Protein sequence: CASSVTSGSWVGELFF.

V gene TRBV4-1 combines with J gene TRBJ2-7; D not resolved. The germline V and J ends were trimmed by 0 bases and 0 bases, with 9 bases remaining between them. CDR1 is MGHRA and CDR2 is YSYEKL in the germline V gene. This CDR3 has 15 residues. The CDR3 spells CASSQDNRASYEQYF. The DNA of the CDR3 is TGCGCCAGCAGCCAAGATAATAGGGCCTCCTACGAGCAGTACTTC.

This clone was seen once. As DNA, the CDR3 is TGTGCGTTCAAGGTAGCGGGAATCACCGGGGAGCTGTTTTTT. Translating gives CAFKVAGITGELFF. The gene calls are TRBV6-1 and TRBJ2-2; 8 nucleotides align to TRBD2. The CDR3 is 14 amino acids. Germline V gene lookup returns CDR1 MNHNS and CDR2 SASEGT.

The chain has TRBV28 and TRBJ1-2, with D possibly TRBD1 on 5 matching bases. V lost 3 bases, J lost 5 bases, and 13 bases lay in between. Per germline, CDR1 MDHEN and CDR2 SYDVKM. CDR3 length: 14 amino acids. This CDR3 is CASSFTQGYYGYTF. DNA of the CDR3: TGTGCCAGCAGTTTTACCCAGGGCTATTATGGCTACACCTTC.

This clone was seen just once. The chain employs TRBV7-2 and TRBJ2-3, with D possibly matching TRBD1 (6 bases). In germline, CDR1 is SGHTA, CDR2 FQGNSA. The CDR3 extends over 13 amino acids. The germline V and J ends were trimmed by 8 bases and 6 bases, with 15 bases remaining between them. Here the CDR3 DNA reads TGTGCCAGCGGACAGAACAAAGGGGATACGCAGTATTTT. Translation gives CASGQNKGDTQYF. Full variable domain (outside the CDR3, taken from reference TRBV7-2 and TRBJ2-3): GAGVSQSPSNKVTEKGKDVELRCDPISGHTALYWYRQSLGQGLEFLIYFQGNSAPDKSGLPSDRFSAERTGGSVSTLTIQRTQQEDSAVYLCASGQNKGDTQYFGPGTRLTVL.

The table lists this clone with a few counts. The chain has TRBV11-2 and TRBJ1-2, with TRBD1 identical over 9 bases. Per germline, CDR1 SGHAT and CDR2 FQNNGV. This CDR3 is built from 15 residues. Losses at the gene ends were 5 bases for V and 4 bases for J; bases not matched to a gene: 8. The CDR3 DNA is TGTGCCAGCAGCCTACGGACAGGGGAGGCCTATGGCTACACCTTC. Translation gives CASSLRTGEAYGYTF.

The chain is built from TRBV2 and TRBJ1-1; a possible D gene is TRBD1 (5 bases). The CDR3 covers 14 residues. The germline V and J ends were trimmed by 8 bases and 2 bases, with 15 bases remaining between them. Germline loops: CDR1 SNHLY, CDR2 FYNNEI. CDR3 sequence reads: CASGIRQLNTEAFF. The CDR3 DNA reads TGTGCCAGCGGGATACGACAGCTTAACACTGAAGCTTTCTTT.

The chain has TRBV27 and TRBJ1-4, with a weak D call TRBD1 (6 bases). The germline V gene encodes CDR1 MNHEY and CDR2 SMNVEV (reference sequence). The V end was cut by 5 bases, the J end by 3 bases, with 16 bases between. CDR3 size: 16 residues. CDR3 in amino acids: CASSTSRGRSNEKLFF. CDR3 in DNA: TGTGCCAGCAGTACGAGCCGGGGGCGGTCTAATGAAAAACTGTTTTTT.

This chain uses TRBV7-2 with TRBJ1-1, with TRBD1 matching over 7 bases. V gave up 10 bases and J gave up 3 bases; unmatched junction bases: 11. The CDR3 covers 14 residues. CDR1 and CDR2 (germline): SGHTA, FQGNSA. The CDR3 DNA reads TGTGCCAACGAAGGGGAGGGGGCCCACACTGAAGCTTTCTTT. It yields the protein CANEGEGAHTEAFF.

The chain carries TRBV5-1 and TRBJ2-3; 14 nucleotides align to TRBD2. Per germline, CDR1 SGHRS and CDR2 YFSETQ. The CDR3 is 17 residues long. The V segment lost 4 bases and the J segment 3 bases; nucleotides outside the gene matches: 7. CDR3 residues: CASSVTGLAGVTDTQYF. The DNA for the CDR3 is TGCGCCAGCAGCGTCACGGGACTAGCGGGAGTAACAGATACGCAGTATTTT.

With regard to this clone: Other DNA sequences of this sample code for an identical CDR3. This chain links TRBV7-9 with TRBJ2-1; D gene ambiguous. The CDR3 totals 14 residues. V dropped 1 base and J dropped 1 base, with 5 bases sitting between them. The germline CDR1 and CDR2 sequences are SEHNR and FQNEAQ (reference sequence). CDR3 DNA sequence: TGTGCCAGCAGCTTAGATGGATCCTACAATGAGCAGTTCTTC. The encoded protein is CASSLDGSYNEQFF.

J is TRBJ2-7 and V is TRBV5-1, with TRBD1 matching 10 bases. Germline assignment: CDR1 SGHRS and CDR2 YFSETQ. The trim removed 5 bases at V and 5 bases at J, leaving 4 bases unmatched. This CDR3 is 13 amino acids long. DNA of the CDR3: TGCGCCAGCAGAGCCGGGACAGGGGACGAGCAGTACTTC. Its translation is CASRAGTGDEQYF.